This T cell receptor beta chain was observed in a study of chemoradiotherapy in HPV16-positive cancers. Repertoires were sampled repeatedly during chemoradiotherapy. Findings and limits, study-wide: Non-HPV-specific T cells did not expand in tumors during treatment, whereas candidate HPV-specific clones and E7-related motifs did. HPV-responsive T-cell expansion during chemoradiotherapy was linked to improved recurrence-free survival in HPV16-positive patients.

Profiled with immunoSEQ multiplex PCR; TCRdb holds only in-frame clones, not every one. Of about 21,000 clones in the sample, approximately 87% were seen once. The CDR3 loop spans 14 amino acids. Between the trimmed V and J ends, which lost 5 bases and 8 bases, there was a span of 16 bases. Germline V gene lookup returns CDR1 LNHDA and CDR2 SQIVND (reference sequence). In regard to this clone: What it binds is unknown.

J is TRBJ1-5 and V is TRBV19; weak D call: TRBD1 (5 bases). Sequences were derived from blood, sampled from a patient who underwent chemoradiotherapy. This TCR was sampled from a human donor with HPV-associated anogenital cancer. The chain's CDR3 is CASSVGQGWEPQHF. Here the CDR3 DNA reads TGTGCCAGTAGTGTTGGTCAGGGATGGGAGCCCCAGCATTTT.